The rows below give T cell receptor beta chains drawn from one sample of a study of shared clonotypes between healthy human individuals. Clones were sequenced by immunoSEQ multiplex PCR, and TCRdb holds only the in-frame ones, with some missing. The data hold about 2 million clones, with about 95% observed a single time. The sample comprised naive CD8+ T cells sorted from blood. The receptors shown here come from a man between 18 and 35 years old in good health. Both conserved end residues are part of each CDR3. Fields, in order: J gene, clone size, V gene, D gene, CDR3 DNA, CDR3 protein. The D gene is left open where the match is weak. A row's size may be missing; if present it is once, few, many or a size class.

TRBJ1-6 . TRBV7-2 . TGTGCCAGCAGCTTAATGTCAGGGTACTATTCACCCCTCCACTTT CASSLMSGYYSPLHF
TRBJ1-2 once TRBV5-6 TRBD1 TGTGCCAGCAGCTCGGAGGGGGCCGGCTACACCTTC CASSSEGAGYTF
TRBJ2-7 . TRBV6-1 . TGTGCCAGCAGTGAAGTAACAGGGAACCCCCAGCAGTACTTC CASSEVTGNPQQYF
TRBJ2-5 . TRBV2 TRBD2 TGTGCCAGCACTCTGCACTCCACTAGCGGGGGGACCGGGGAGACCCAGTACTTC CASTLHSTSGGTGETQYF
TRBJ2-2 . TRBV10-1 . TGCGCCAGCAGTCACACCGGGGAGCTGTTTTTT CASSHTGELFF
TRBJ2-7 . TRBV11-2 TRBD2 TGTGCCAGCAGCTTAGATTGGGCGGGAGCGGGTGAGCAGTACTTC CASSLDWAGAGEQYF
TRBJ1-5 . TRBV19 . TGTGCCAGTAGTATGGGTCACAGCAATCAGCCCCAGCATTTT CASSMGHSNQPQHF
TRBJ2-1 . TRBV6-1 . TGTGCCAGCAGTGAAAATACTGACAGCTACAATGAGCAGTTCTTC CASSENTDSYNEQFF
TRBJ2-7 . TRBV19 TRBD1 TGTGCCAGTAGACCGAAGGACAGGGTCGAGCAGTACTTC CASRPKDRVEQYF
TRBJ2-7 . TRBV5-4 . TGTGCCAGCAGCTTCGACCACTACGAGCAGTACTTC CASSFDHYEQYF
TRBJ2-1 once TRBV5-1 TRBD2 TGCGCCAGCAGCCTCACTAGCGGGGAGTACAATGAGCAGTTCTTC CASSLTSGEYNEQFF
TRBJ2-7 . TRBV10-3 . TGTGCCATCAGCCTGGACAGATCCTACGAGCAGTACTTC CAISLDRSYEQYF
TRBJ2-3 . TRBV29-1 TRBD2 TGCAGCGTTGTCGGTACTAGCGGGGCAGATACGCAGTATTTT CSVVGTSGADTQYF
TRBJ1-1 . TRBV7-8 . TGTGCCAGCAGCTTAGGCGTTACGAACACTGAAGCTTTCTTT CASSLGVTNTEAFF
TRBJ2-7 . TRBV7-3 . TGTGCCAGCAGCTTAACAGGCTCCTTGGGGGACGAGCAGTACTTC CASSLTGSLGDEQYF
TRBJ2-5 . TRBV11-2 TRBD1 TGTGCCAGCAGAGAGTCAGGGGGCCGAGGAGAGACCCAGTACTTC CASRESGGRGETQYF
TRBJ2-7 few TRBV9 TRBD2 TGTGCCAGCAGCTTAGGGGGACTAGCGGACTACGAGCAGTACTTC CASSLGGLADYEQYF
TRBJ1-6 . TRBV14 . TGTGCCAGCAGCCAAGATCCGGGGGAGCCCCTCCACTTT CASSQDPGEPLHF
TRBJ2-7 . TRBV6-5 TRBD1 TGTGCCAGCAGTTACGGGGACAGGGAGTACTTC CASSYGDREYF
TRBJ2-7 . TRBV7-3 . TGTGCCAGCAGCTTAATCCTAGCCGGCGAGCAGTACTTC CASSLILAGEQYF
TRBJ1-4 . TRBV6-5 . TGTGCCAGCAGTTACGGGACGGGGGATGAAAAACTGTTTTTT CASSYGTGDEKLFF
TRBJ1-2 . TRBV28 TRBD1 TGTGCCAGCAGTCCAACTTCAACGACAGGGTACGACTATGGCTACACCTTC CASSPTSTTGYDYGYTF
TRBJ1-2 . TRBV7-9 . TGTGCCAGCAGCTTAGGCGACGGGTATAACTATGGCTACACCTTC CASSLGDGYNYGYTF
TRBJ2-7 . TRBV7-9 TRBD1 TGTGCCAGCAGCTTTCCTGGACAGGAGTACGAGCAGTACTTC CASSFPGQEYEQYF
TRBJ2-7 . TRBV7-9 TRBD1 TGTGCCAGCAGGTCACGGGACAGTTCCTACGAGCAGTACTTC CASRSRDSSYEQYF
TRBJ2-7 . TRBV4-1 TRBD1 TGCGCCAGCAGCCAAACGACAGGGGAGTACGAGCAGTACTTC CASSQTTGEYEQYF
TRBJ2-7 . TRBV14 . TGTGCCAGCAGCGGTGGAAACTACGAGCAGTACTTC CASSGGNYEQYF
TRBJ2-7 . TRBV6-6 . TGTGCCAGCAGTTACTTTCTAGCCTACGAGCAGTACTTC CASSYFLAYEQYF
TRBJ2-2 once TRBV7-8 TRBD2 TGTGCCAGCAGCTTAGGCGCTAGCGGGGTTAACACCGGGGAGCTGTTTTTT CASSLGASGVNTGELFF
TRBJ2-7 . TRBV18 TRBD1 TGTGCCAGCTCACCGTCGGACAGGGCGAGCTCCTACGAGCAGTACTTC CASSPSDRASSYEQYF
TRBJ2-1 . TRBV18 . TGTGCCAGCTCCAGACCGGAGATGAGCTCCTACAATGAGCAGTTCTTC CASSRPEMSSYNEQFF
TRBJ1-2 . TRBV7-8 . TGTGCCAGCAGCTTAGGAGGGGGGCATCCCTATGGCTACACCTTC CASSLGGGHPYGYTF
TRBJ2-1 . TRBV29-1 . TGCAGCGTCCTGGGTATGGGGTATGAGCAGTTCTTC CSVLGMGYEQFF